One and the same sample provided the 5 T cell receptor beta chains below, sequenced in a study of cytomegalovirus exposure and HLA in healthy donors. PCR was performed using 60 Vbeta and 13 Jbeta primers. Here immunoSEQ multiplex PCR was the method, and the copy in TCRdb shows in-frame clones only, minus some. The data hold 90,000 to 100,000 clones, with less than 80% observed a single time. Sequenced input: PBMCs. These receptor sequences come from a woman aged 35 to 49 in good health and CMV-seronegative.

This clone was detected only a few times. J is TRBJ2-2 and V is TRBV6-1, with D perhaps TRBD1 (7 bases). The CDR3 runs to 15 residues. Trimming shortened V by 0 bases and J by 8 bases, and 13 bases separated the two germline ends. Germline V gene data show CDR1 as MNHNS and CDR2 as SASEGT. CDR3 sequence (DNA): TGTGCCAGCAGTGAAGCGGAGGGGGCGTATGGGGAGCTGTTTTTT. This encodes CASSEAEGAYGELFF.

The CDR3 sequence is CSVETSGRAGNEQFF. In DNA form, the CDR3 reads TGCAGCGTTGAGACTAGCGGGAGGGCGGGGAATGAGCAGTTCTTC. The V gene is TRBV29-1, the J gene TRBJ2-1; TRBD2 agrees at 14 bases. V lost 3 bases and J lost 7; bases outside the gene matches: 5. Germline CDR1 SQVTM, CDR2 ANQGSEA. The CDR3 has 15 amino acids.

The chain employs TRBV11-3 and TRBJ2-1; TRBD2 is a possible D gene (6 bases). V lost 5 bases and J lost 4, with 15 bases in between. Germline V gene data show CDR1 as SGHNT and CDR2 as YENEEA. The CDR3 covers 15 residues. The CDR3 region has the DNA TGTGCCAGCAGCCCAGGACTGGGGGGATACAATGAGCAGTTCTTC. Amino acids: CASSPGLGGYNEQFF.

This sequence joins TRBV28 and TRBJ2-7, with TRBD2 matching 7 bases. The CDR3 length is 16 residues. J gave up 5 bases and V 1 base, and 11 bases lay outside the gene matches. Germline CDR1 and CDR2: MDHEN and SYDVKM. In DNA, the CDR3 is TGTGCCAGCAGTTTATCAGCGGGAAGGGAGCTCAACGAGCAGTACTTC. Protein: CASSLSAGRELNEQYF. Filled out from reference TRBV28 and TRBJ2-7, the complete variable domain reads DVKVTQSSRYLVKRTGEKVFLECVQDMDHENMFWYRQDPGLGLRLIYFSYDVKMKEKGDIPEGYSVSREKKERFSLILESASTNQTSMYLCASSLSAGRELNEQYFGPGTRLTVT.

This clone occurred once. V usage is TRBV15 and J usage is TRBJ2-7; D not resolved. The V and J ends lost 1 base and 3 bases respectively, with 4 bases between them. Germline values: CDR1 LNHNV, CDR2 YYDKDF (reference sequence). The CDR3 loop spans 12 amino acids. In DNA, the CDR3 is TGTGCCACCAGCAGAGCCTACTACGAGCAGTACTTC. Protein sequence: CATSRAYYEQYF. The full variable domain, its missing parts supplied by reference TRBV15 and TRBJ2-7, is DAMVIQNPRYQVTQFGKPVTLSCSQTLNHNVMYWYQQKSSQAPKLLFHYYDKDFNNEADTPDNFQSRRPNTSFCFLDIRSPGLGDTAMYLCATSRAYYEQYFGPGTRLTVT.